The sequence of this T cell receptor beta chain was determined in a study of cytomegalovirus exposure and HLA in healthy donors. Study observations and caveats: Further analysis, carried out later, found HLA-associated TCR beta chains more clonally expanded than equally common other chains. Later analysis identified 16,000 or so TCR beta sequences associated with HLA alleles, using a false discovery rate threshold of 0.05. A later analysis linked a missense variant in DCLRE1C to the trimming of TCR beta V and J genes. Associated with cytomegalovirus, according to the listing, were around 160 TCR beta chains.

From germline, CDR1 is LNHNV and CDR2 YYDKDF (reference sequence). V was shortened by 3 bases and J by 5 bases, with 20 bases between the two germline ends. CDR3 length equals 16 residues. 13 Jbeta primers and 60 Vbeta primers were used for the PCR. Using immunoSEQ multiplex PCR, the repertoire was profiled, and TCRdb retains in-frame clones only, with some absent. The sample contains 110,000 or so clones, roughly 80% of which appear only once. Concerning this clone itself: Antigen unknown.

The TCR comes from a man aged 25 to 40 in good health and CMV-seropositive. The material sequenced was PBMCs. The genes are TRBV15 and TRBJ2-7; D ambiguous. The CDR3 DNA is TGTGCCACCAGCAGTGAGGTGACCGGGTCCCTGAACGAGCAGTACTTC. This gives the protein CATSSEVTGSLNEQYF.